Presented here are 31 T cell receptor gamma chains from one specimen sequenced in a study of gamma delta lymphoproliferative disorders and STAT genes. TCRdb fed the multiplex PCR reads into CATT to redo clone calling. The table has nearly 2,000 gamma-chain clones, 6% to 9% seen once. PBMCs from patients and controls supplied the genomic DNA for sequencing. The sequenced sample was blood. These receptors originate from a human donor with gamma-delta T-cell large granular lymphocyte leukemia.

In its sample, this clone is medium-sized. Other DNA sequences in this sample translate to the same CDR3. V usage is TRGV2 and J usage is TRGJP2. TCRdb lists no J gene, so it was determined here by aligning the DNA to germline. Trimming removed 0 bases from V and 5 bases from J; junction bases left unmatched: 6. CDR3 length: 15 residues. Germline lookup yields CDR1 EGSNGY and CDR2 YDSYNSKV. The CDR3 DNA is TGTGCCACCTGGGACGGGCGGTCAAGTGATTGGATCAAGACGTTT. Protein: CATWDGRSSDWIKTF.

This clone qualifies as medium-sized. The gene calls are TRGV8 and TRGJ1 or TRGJ2. The J gene comes from matching the DNA to germline here; TCRdb lacks it. Germline-derived CDR1 and CDR2 are VENAVY and YDSYNSRV. This CDR3 has 14 residues. The V segment lost 2 bases and the J segment 6 bases; nucleotides outside the gene matches: 10. This chain's CDR3 is CATWDKGSGYKKLF. The CDR3 nucleotides are TGTGCCACCTGGGATAAAGGGTCGGGTTATAAGAAACTCTTT.

The chain uses TRGV8 and TRGJP1. TCRdb does not report a J gene; here it was assigned by matching the DNA to germline references. The junction had 3 bases not matched to a gene; V was cut back by 10 bases and J by 7 bases. Per the germline V gene, CDR1 is VENAVY and CDR2 is YDSYNSRV. This CDR3 spans 10 amino acids. The CDR3 protein is CATVGWFKIF. DNA for the CDR3: TGTGCCACGGTTGGTTGGTTCAAGATATTT.

By sample fraction, this clone is medium-sized (0.01 to 0.1%). The sample holds other DNA sequences that translate to the same CDR3. The chain has TRGV2 and TRGJ1 or TRGJ2. TCRdb does not report a J gene; here it was assigned by matching the DNA to germline references. Germline V CDR1 and CDR2: EGSNGY, YDSYNSKV. The V gene end was trimmed by 0 bases and the J gene end by 4 bases; junction bases not matched to a gene: 3. The CDR3 runs 13 residues. CDR3 nucleotide sequence: TGTGCCACCTGGGACGGGCTCTATTATAAGAAACTCTTT. This codes for CATWDGLYYKKLF.

This clone showed up just a few times. V is TRGV8 and J is TRGJ1 or TRGJ2. Because TCRdb records no J gene, it was assigned here through a match of the DNA to germline. The CDR3 runs to 11 residues. With V trimmed by 0 bases and J by 12 bases, 5 bases remained unmatched. In germline, CDR1 is VENAVY, CDR2 YDSYNSRV. The CDR3 region has the DNA TGTGCCACCTGGGATAGGCCTAGGAAACTCTTT. Amino acids: CATWDRPRKLF.

This clone is termed medium-sized. V is TRGV10 and J is TRGJP1. Here the J gene was assigned by germline matching of the DNA, as TCRdb has none. TRGV10 is an ORF; its function is uncertain. With 8 bases clipped from V and 4 bases from J, the junction kept 11 bases outside the gene matches. The CDR3 sequence is 15 residues long. Written as DNA, the CDR3 is TGTGCTGCGTGGGATTATGACGGCACTGGTTGGTTCAAGATATTT. Translation gives CAAWDYDGTGWFKIF.

The table lists this clone with many counts. The rearrangement links TRGV11 to TRGJ1 or TRGJ2. The J gene was missing in TCRdb and was found by matching the end of the DNA to germline. TRGV11 is treated as an ORF (open reading frame) with a function not yet certain. The V gene end was trimmed by 0 bases and the J gene end by 12 bases; junction bases not matched to a gene: 2. The length of the CDR3 is 11 residues. The CDR3 nucleotides are TGTGCCTGCTGGATTAGGCACGGGAAACTCTTT. Translation: CACWIRHGKLF.

Sample share makes this clone medium-sized. The V and J genes are TRGV8 and TRGJP1. TCRdb supplies no J gene; here it was assigned by aligning the nucleotide sequence to germline. The junction had 10 bases not matched to a gene; V was cut back by 6 bases and J by 0 bases. Germline-derived CDR1 and CDR2 are VENAVY and YDSYNSRV. The CDR3 spans 16 residues. CDR3 DNA: TGTGCCACCTGGCCACCCCCCTATACCACTGGTTGGTTCAAGATATTT. Amino acids: CATWPPPYTTGWFKIF.

This clone counts as medium-sized. V and J are TRGV11 and TRGJ1 or TRGJ2. The J gene comes from matching the DNA to germline here; TCRdb lacks it. TRGV11 is known as an ORF, though its function is uncertain. V lost 0 bases and J lost 3; bases outside the gene matches: 5. There are 15 residues in the CDR3. The CDR3 is CACWIRHVGYYKKLF. In DNA, the CDR3 is TGTGCCTGCTGGATTAGGCACGTAGGTTATTATAAGAAACTCTTT.

This clone appeared many times. Different DNA sequences within this sample yield the same CDR3. The chain joins TRGV2 to TRGJ1 or TRGJ2. TCRdb supplies no J gene; here it was assigned by aligning the nucleotide sequence to germline. V dropped 0 bases and J dropped 6; count of bases not matched to a gene: 5. Looked up from germline, CDR1 is EGSNGY and CDR2 is YDSYNSKV. This CDR3 spans 13 amino acids. The CDR3 DNA is TGTGCCACCTGGGACGGGCGACGTTATAAGAAACTCTTT. Protein sequence: CATWDGRRYKKLF.

As regards this clone: A much larger clone lies a single base off, so this may be a read error. The DNA is left out, because the CDR3 cannot be placed on it with certainty; the CDR3 is given as TCRdb lists it. This sample includes further DNA sequences coding for the same CDR3. With the J gene uncalled, the V gene is TRGV11. Being an ORF, TRGV11 has a function that is uncertain. The CDR3 spans 15 amino acids, including both terminal residues. The CDR3 here is CTTVPAGSPGWFKIF.

In its sample, this clone is medium-sized. The chain carries TRGV11 and TRGJ1 or TRGJ2. The J gene was missing in TCRdb and was found by matching the end of the DNA to germline. TRGV11 carries the ORF label, with uncertain function. The ends lost 1 base at V and 2 bases at J; junction bases unmatched: 2. The CDR3 extends over 14 amino acids. Written as DNA, the CDR3 is TGTGCCTGCTGGATTAGGCATTATTATTATAAGAAACTCTTT. Residues: CACWIRHYYYKKLF.

By share of the sample, this clone is medium-sized (0.01 to 0.1%). The genes are TRGV10 and TRGJ1 or TRGJ2. The J gene is not listed in TCRdb, so it was assigned here from a DNA match to germline. TRGV10 counts as an open reading frame of uncertain function. The trim removed 8 bases at V and 4 bases at J, leaving 12 bases unmatched. This CDR3 is 14 amino acids long. CDR3 sequence reads: CAAWDWSVYYKKLF. CDR3 DNA: TGTGCTGCGTGGGATTGGTCCGTATATTATAAGAAACTCTTT.

This clone was observed a few times. A read error likely explains this, since a far larger clone differs by one base. This sample includes further DNA sequences coding for the same CDR3. For the V gene the call is TRGV11; the J gene has no call. TRGV11 is sorted into the ORF group, with uncertain function. This CDR3 is 14 amino acids long. DNA of the CDR3: TGTGCCTGCCCGATGGGCCTTAATTATTATAAGAAACTTTTT. This codes for CACPMGLNYYKKLF.

Within the sample, this clone is medium-sized (0.01 to 0.1%). The DNA is left out, because the CDR3 cannot be placed on it with certainty; the CDR3 is given as TCRdb lists it. The J gene is uncalled and the V gene is TRGV11. TRGV11 is an open reading frame, and its role is uncertain. The CDR3 sequence runs 17 residues, both termini included. CDR3 amino acids: CTTVPAGSDTTGWFKIF.

By share, this clone counts as medium-sized (0.01 to 0.1%). This sequence joins TRGV2 and TRGJ1 or TRGJ2. The J gene, left out of TCRdb, was set here by checking the DNA against germline. The CDR3 has 13 amino acids. V lost 0 bases, J lost 9 bases, and 8 bases stayed unmatched. Germline loops: CDR1 EGSNGY, CDR2 YDSYNSKV. The CDR3 region has the DNA TGTGCCACCTGGGACGGGCGAGGAGGTAAGAAACTCTTT. Translation gives CATWDGRGGKKLF.

By proportion, this clone is medium-sized (0.01 to 0.1%). This DNA's translation differs at residue 15 from TCRdb's protein, which comes from a much larger clone; a read error is likely, and the protein shown is translated from the DNA. The chain uses TRGV9 and TRGJP1. Because TCRdb records no J gene, it was assigned here through a match of the DNA to germline. V lost 2 bases and J lost 15; bases outside the gene matches: 21. The germline gives CDR1 GITISATS, CDR2 ISYDGTV (reference sequence). The CDR3 is 16 residues long. The DNA for the CDR3 is TGTGCCTTGTGGGAGGATCGAGAGTTGGGCAAAAAAATCAAGATATTT. Protein: CALWEDRELGKKIKIF.

By its share, this clone is medium-sized. The identical CDR3 is also encoded by other nucleotide sequences in the sample. The rearrangement uses TRGV8 and TRGJ1 or TRGJ2. No J segment appears in TCRdb, so it was assigned here by matching the sequence to germline. V was pared by 0 bases and J by 4 bases, with 0 bases of the junction left unmatched. CDR1 and CDR2 (germline): VENAVY, YDSYNSRV. The CDR3 has 12 residues. CDR3 DNA sequence: TGTGCCACCTGGGATAGGTATTATAAGAAACTCTTT. Amino acids: CATWDRYYKKLF.

This clone appeared a few times. The protein recorded in TCRdb matches a much larger clone and deviates from this DNA's translation at residue 7, suggesting a read error; the protein here is obtained by translating the DNA. This chain links TRGV11 with TRGJ1 or TRGJ2. No J gene is reported in TCRdb; it was inferred here by comparing the DNA with germline. TRGV11 is an open reading frame, and its role is uncertain. V trimming: 12 bases; J trimming: 1 base; junction bases outside the gene matches: 12. The CDR3 is 14 residues long. The CDR3 coding sequence is TGTGCCTGCCCGATGGGCTTTAATTATTATAAGAAACTCTTT. The encoded protein is CACPMGFNYYKKLF.

This clone is medium-sized. The rearrangement links TRGV9 to TRGJP. As TCRdb names no J gene, one was assigned here on the basis of a DNA match to germline. V lost 5 bases to trimming and J lost 2 bases; unmatched junction nucleotides: 0. Germline V gene sequence: CDR1 GITISATS, CDR2 ISYDGTV (reference sequence). The CDR3 contains 15 residues. CDR3 sequence (DNA): TGTGCCTTGTGGGGGCAAGAGTTGGGCAAAAAAATCAAGGTATTT. It encodes CALWGQELGKKIKVF.

By its share, this clone is medium-sized. The chain carries TRGV11 and TRGJ1 or TRGJ2. TCRdb carries no J gene annotation; the J gene was assigned here by matching the DNA with germline. TRGV11 is flagged as an ORF with uncertain function. The junction had 4 bases not matched to a gene; V was cut back by 3 bases and J by 2 bases. This CDR3 comprises 14 residues. The CDR3 DNA follows: TGTGCCTGCTGGATTAGGTCCCATTATTATAAGAAACTCTTT. It translates to CACWIRSHYYKKLF.

This clone is large in the sample. No DNA is shown, since the ends of the CDR3 on it are uncertain; the CDR3 is the one TCRdb lists. The V gene reported is TRGV11; the J gene is uncalled. TRGV11 has ORF status, its function being uncertain. The CDR3 has 21 residues if both end residues are counted. Here the CDR3 reads CTTVPAGLGDVGDSSDWIKTF.

This clone is deemed medium-sized. A single base is all that separates this from a far larger clone, so a read error is likely. Other nucleotide sequences from this sample produce the same CDR3. V gene TRGV9 combines with J gene TRGJP. TCRdb offers no J gene call, so here the DNA was matched to germline to obtain one. The CDR3 sequence is 16 residues long. The V gene end was trimmed by 2 bases and the J gene end by 7 bases; junction bases not matched to a gene: 5. CDR1 and CDR2 from the germline V gene are GITISATS and ISYDGTV (reference sequence). DNA for the CDR3: TGTGCCTTGTGGGAGGATCGGGAGTTGGGCAAAAAAATCAAGGTATTT. Protein product: CALWEDRELGKKIKVF.

By sample fraction, this clone is medium-sized (0.01 to 0.1%). The limits of the CDR3 on the DNA are not certain, so only TCRdb's listed CDR3 is given. For the V gene the call is TRGV11; the J gene has no call. TRGV11 is an ORF, and what it does is uncertain. Ends included, the CDR3 has 18 residues. The CDR3 loop is CTTVPAGLGLLSQEKKLF.

By sample share, this clone is medium-sized. Other DNA sequences in this specimen translate into the identical CDR3. This chain connects TRGV2 to TRGJP2. Assignment of the J gene here rests on matching the DNA to germline, because TCRdb gives none. Germline V lookup: CDR1 EGSNGY, CDR2 YDSYNSKV. CDR3 size: 14 residues. V shed 1 base and J 3 bases; nucleotides not matched to a gene: 2. CDR3 coding DNA: TGTGCCACCTGGGACGGTGGTAGTGATTGGATCAAGACGTTT. Protein: CATWDGGSDWIKTF.

This clone is categorized as medium-sized. No DNA is shown, since the ends of the CDR3 on it are uncertain; the CDR3 is the one TCRdb lists. A V gene of TRGV11 was called, but no J gene was assigned. TRGV11 is an ORF for which the function is uncertain. With termini counted, the CDR3 has 17 amino acids. The CDR3 is CTTVPAGLGTFPYKKLF.

This clone is labeled as medium-sized. The rearrangement joins TRGV2 to TRGJP2. TCRdb leaves out the J gene; it was filled in here by matching the DNA to germline. V was pared by 5 bases and J by 2 bases, with 8 bases of the junction left unmatched. Germline-derived CDR1 and CDR2 are EGSNGY and YDSYNSKV. The CDR3 runs 15 residues. This chain's CDR3 is CATWGPLSSDWIKTF. CDR3 sequence (DNA): TGTGCCACCTGGGGCCCCCTGAGTAGTGATTGGATCAAGACGTTT.

This clone has ten or more counts. The DNA is left out, because the CDR3 cannot be placed on it with certainty; the CDR3 is given as TCRdb lists it. The V gene call reads TRGV11; no J gene was called. TRGV11 is classed as an ORF, of uncertain function. A total of 17 residues make up the CDR3, ends included. CDR3 residues: CTTVPAGLGTSLVKKLF.

The chain is built from TRGV8 and TRGJ1 or TRGJ2. No J segment appears in TCRdb, so it was assigned here by matching the sequence to germline. The CDR3 runs to 11 residues. V dropped 2 bases and J dropped 11; count of bases not matched to a gene: 6. Per germline, CDR1 VENAVY and CDR2 YDSYNSRV. CDR3 loop: CATWDTHQKLF. CDR3 nucleotide sequence: TGTGCCACCTGGGATACCCACCAGAAACTCTTT.

This clone was found once. This chain links TRGV8 with TRGJ1 or TRGJ2. The J gene is absent in TCRdb and was assigned here via DNA matching to germline. V shed 0 bases and J 2 bases; nucleotides not matched to a gene: 7. The CDR3 loop spans 15 amino acids. The germline V gene has CDR1 VENAVY and CDR2 YDSYNSRV. In DNA, the CDR3 is TGTGCCACCTGGGATAGGAAGGGATATTATTATAAGAAACTCTTT. Amino acid sequence: CATWDRKGYYYKKLF.

In its sample, this clone was seen many times. The V gene is TRGV10, the J gene TRGJP1. No J gene was available from TCRdb, and it was assigned here by a germline match of the DNA. TRGV10 is identified as an open reading frame with a role that is uncertain. The J segment lost 0 bases and the V segment lost 8 bases, leaving 7 bases of the junction unmatched. CDR3 size: 15 residues. The CDR3 DNA sequence: TGTGCTGCGTGGGATTTGGATACCACTGGTTGGTTCAAGATATTT. Translating it yields CAAWDLDTTGWFKIF.